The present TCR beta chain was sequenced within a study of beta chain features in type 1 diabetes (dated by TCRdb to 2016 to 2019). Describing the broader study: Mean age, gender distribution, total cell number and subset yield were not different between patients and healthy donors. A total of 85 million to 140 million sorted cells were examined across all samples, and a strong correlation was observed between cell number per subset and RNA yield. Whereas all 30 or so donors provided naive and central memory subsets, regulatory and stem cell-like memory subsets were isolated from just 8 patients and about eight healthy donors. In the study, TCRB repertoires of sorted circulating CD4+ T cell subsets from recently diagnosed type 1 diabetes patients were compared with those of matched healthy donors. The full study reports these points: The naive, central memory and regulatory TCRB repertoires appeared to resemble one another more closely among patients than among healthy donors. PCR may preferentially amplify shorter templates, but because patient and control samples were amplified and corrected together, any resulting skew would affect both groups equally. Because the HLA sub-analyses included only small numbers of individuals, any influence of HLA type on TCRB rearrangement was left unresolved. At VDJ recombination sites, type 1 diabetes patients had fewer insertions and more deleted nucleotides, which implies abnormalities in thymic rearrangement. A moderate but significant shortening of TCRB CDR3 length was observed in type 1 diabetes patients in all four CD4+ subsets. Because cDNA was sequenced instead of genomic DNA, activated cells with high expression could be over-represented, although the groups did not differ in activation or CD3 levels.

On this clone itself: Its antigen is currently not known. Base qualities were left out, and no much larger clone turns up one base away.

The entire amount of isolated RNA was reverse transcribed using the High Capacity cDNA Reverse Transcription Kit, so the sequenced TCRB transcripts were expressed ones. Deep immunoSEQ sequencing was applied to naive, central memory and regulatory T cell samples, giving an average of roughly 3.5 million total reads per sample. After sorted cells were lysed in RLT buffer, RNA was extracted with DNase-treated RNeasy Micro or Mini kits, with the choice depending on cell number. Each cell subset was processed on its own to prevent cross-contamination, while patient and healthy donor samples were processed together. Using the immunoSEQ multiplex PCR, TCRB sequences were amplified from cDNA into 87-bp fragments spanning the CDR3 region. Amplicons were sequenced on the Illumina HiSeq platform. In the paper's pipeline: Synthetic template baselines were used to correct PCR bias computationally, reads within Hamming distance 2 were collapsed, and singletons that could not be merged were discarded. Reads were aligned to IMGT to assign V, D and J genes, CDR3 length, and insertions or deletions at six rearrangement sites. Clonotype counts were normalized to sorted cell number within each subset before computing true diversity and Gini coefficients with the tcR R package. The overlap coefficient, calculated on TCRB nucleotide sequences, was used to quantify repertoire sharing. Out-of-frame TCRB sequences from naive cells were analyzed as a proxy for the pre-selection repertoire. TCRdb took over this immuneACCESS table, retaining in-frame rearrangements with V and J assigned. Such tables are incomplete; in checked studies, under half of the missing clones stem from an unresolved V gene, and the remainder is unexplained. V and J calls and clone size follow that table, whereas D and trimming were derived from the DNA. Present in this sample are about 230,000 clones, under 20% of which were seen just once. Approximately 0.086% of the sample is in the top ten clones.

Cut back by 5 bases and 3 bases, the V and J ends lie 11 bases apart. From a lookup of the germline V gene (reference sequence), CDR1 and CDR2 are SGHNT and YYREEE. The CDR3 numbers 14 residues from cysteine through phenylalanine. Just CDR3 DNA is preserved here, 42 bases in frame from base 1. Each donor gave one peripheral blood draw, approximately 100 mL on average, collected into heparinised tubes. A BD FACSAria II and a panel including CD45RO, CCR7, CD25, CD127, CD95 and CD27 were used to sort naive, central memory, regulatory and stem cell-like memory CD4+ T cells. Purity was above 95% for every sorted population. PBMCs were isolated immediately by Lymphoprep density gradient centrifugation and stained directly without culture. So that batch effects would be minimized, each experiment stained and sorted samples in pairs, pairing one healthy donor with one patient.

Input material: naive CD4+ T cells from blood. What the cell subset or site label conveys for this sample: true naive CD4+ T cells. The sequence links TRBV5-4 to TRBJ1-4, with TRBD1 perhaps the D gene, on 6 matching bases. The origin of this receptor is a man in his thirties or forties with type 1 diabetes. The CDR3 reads CASRAQGANEKLFF. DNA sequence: TGTGCCAGCAGGGCACAGGGAGCTAATGAAAAACTGTTTTTT. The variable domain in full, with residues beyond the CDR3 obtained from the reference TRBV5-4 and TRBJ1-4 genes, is ETGVTQSPTHLIKTRGQQVTLRCSSQSGHNTVSWYQQALGQGPQFIFQYYREEENGRGNFPPRFSGLQFPNYSSELNVNALELDDSALYLCASRAQGANEKLFFGSGTQLSVL.